The rows below give T cell receptor beta chains drawn from one sample of a study of blood T cell repertoires in COVID-19. Assay used: immunoSEQ multiplex PCR; TCRdb lists only in-frame clones, some missing. Among about 270,000 clones listed, more than 75% were seen once. The source material was peripheral blood. All receptors come from a middle-aged man with active or convalescent COVID-19. CDR3s include the opening cysteine and the closing phenylalanine or tryptophan.

>TRBJ1-5|TRBV7-2
CASSPGYRDTDQPQHF
>TRBJ2-1|TRBV29-1
CSAPDPGTGYNEQFF
>TRBJ2-7|TRBV28
CASSLGRGQYF
>TRBJ1-1|TRBV12-3/TRBV12-4
CASSPGRLTEAFF
>TRBJ2-2|TRBV27
CASKLAGGPLGELFF
>TRBJ2-5|TRBV6-5
CASSRDRQETQYF
>TRBJ1-1|TRBV7-2
CASSLLTTMNTEAFF
>TRBJ2-1|TRBV30
CAVSGSTYEQFF
>TRBJ2-7|TRBV5-1
CASSARQGASYEQYF
>TRBJ1-3|TRBV6-5
CASSTDGNTIYF
>TRBJ2-1|TRBV10-1
CASSEGEEPRSFSYNEQFF
>TRBJ1-4|TRBV6-5
CASSDSGAVEKLFF
>TRBJ1-1|TRBV6-5
CASSYSPDRSTEAFF
>TRBJ1-5|TRBV27
CASSPRGPGGPRFNSNQPQHF
>TRBJ2-2|TRBV2
CASRRTSGRESSGELFF
>TRBJ2-6|TRBV11-2
CASSLGAGDYSGANVLTF
>TRBJ2-2|TRBV7-9
CASSLGTSGGANTGELFF
>TRBJ2-7|TRBV5-5
CASSWGASGRSSYEQYF
>TRBJ2-2|TRBV7-3
CASSLWTGANTGELFF
>TRBJ1-5|TRBV21-1
CASSKVTGWGNQPQHF
>TRBJ2-7|TRBV9
CASSVGDTPEQYF
>TRBJ1-1|TRBV7-3
CASSPRVPEAFF
>TRBJ1-5|TRBV27
CASRTQGFSNQPQHF
>TRBJ1-1|TRBV5-5
CASSYGGAQGTEAFF
>TRBJ1-3|TRBV9
CASSPRLWQATSGNTIYF
>TRBJ2-1|TRBV4-2
CASSQVSGYEQFF
>TRBJ2-1|TRBV10-3
CAISDGLAGDEQFF
>TRBJ2-1|TRBV12-3/TRBV12-4
CASSLGGGAQFF
>TRBJ2-7|TRBV28
CASSLGTGGSYEQYF
>TRBJ2-5|TRBV5-1
CASSLVWPVNQETQYF
>TRBJ2-2|TRBV6-5
CASSPGSGELFF
>TRBJ1-2|TRBV5-1
CASSLGQAANYGYTF
>TRBJ2-4|TRBV19
CASSGGWGVAYF
>TRBJ2-1|TRBV9
CASSVVAGIPTEQFF
>TRBJ1-5|TRBV30
CAWSTPGGWIRPQHF
>TRBJ2-3|TRBV2
CASSGVSSGAYTDTQYF
>TRBJ2-1|TRBV15
CATSIQNRDRGYPGPKQFF
>TRBJ1-2|TRBV7-9
CASSSPLGGAGYTF
>TRBJ2-3|TRBV2
CASSERADTQYF
>TRBJ1-2|TRBV2
CASCKTPARASGYTF
>TRBJ1-1|TRBV2
CASKNTGGTEAFF
>TRBJ2-2|TRBV5-4
CASSPGGFTGELFF
>TRBJ2-2|TRBV6-2/TRBV6-3
CASSLQGGGTGELFF
>TRBJ2-1|TRBV13
CASSLGWPSGRSERYNEQFF
>TRBJ1-4|TRBV28
CASSSTGWEKLFF
>TRBJ1-4|TRBV29-1
CSVERNGPGDEKLFF
>TRBJ1-2|TRBV5-1
CASSAFSGGENYGYTF
>TRBJ2-3|TRBV14
CASSQDQGGGTDTQYF
>TRBJ2-7|TRBV7-8
CASSLSLGEVAASREQYF
>TRBJ2-7|TRBV28
CASSNIRAEQYF
>TRBJ2-3|TRBV5-8
CASSLGTAGTDTQYF
>TRBJ2-3|TRBV28
CASINSGSGTDTQYF
>TRBJ1-3|TRBV27
CASRPTGTSGNTIYF
>TRBJ2-3|TRBV27
CASSRQGWGDTQYF